Shown below are 24 T cell receptor beta chains from a single sample sequenced in a study of T cell responses to AZD1222 COVID-19 vaccine (dated by TCRdb to about 2021). In light of the paper, this sample's time point label describes: baseline before first vaccination. Library generation was performed with the immunoSEQ multiplex PCR assay. The table comes from immuneACCESS by way of TCRdb, which keeps in-frame sequences with V and J called. Part of the clones is missing from these tables; in studies checked, under half for an unresolved V gene and the rest for unknown reasons. Counted in this sample were some 150,000 clones; under 95% of them appeared once. Roughly 5% of the sample comes from the top ten. The sequencing here drew on peripheral blood, taken on day 0 of AZD1222 vaccination. These TCRs come from an adult in good health.

The V gene is TRBV4-1, the J gene TRBJ1-3, with TRBD1 matching 7 bases. The CDR3 has 18 amino acids. CDR1 is MGHRA, CDR2 YSYEKL, per germline. V lost 0 bases to trimming and J lost 0 bases; unmatched junction nucleotides: 8. CDR3 in DNA: TGCGCCAGCAGCCAAGATGAATGGACAGGATACTCTGGAAACACCATATATTTT. It codes for CASSQDEWTGYSGNTIYF.

The J gene is TRBJ2-7, the V gene TRBV27; D is uncertain. The CDR3 runs to 13 residues. V shed 5 bases and J shed 1 base, with 9 bases lying between them. Germline V gives CDR1 MNHEY, CDR2 SMNVEV (reference sequence). The CDR3 reads CASSLGNSYEQYF. The DNA of the CDR3 is TGTGCCAGCAGTCTAGGCAATTCCTACGAGCAGTACTTC.

This chain links TRBV6-2 or TRBV6-3 with TRBJ2-7; 12 bases map to TRBD2. The germline CDR1 and CDR2 sequences are MNHEY and SVGEGT. The CDR3 sequence is 15 residues long. The junction had 1 base not matched to a gene; V was cut back by 2 bases and J by 2 bases. In DNA, the CDR3 is TGTGCCAGCAGTTACAGGACTAGCGGGGCCTACGAGCAGTACTTC. This translates into CASSYRTSGAYEQYF.

The rearrangement uses TRBV10-3 and TRBJ2-7; tentative D call: TRBD2 (5 bases). Trimming shortened V by 6 bases and J by 2 bases, and 11 bases separated the two germline ends. CDR1 and CDR2 (germline): ENHRY, SYGVKD. The length of the CDR3 is 13 residues. The CDR3 sequence: CAISRGPTYEQYF. The CDR3 DNA follows: TGTGCCATCAGCAGAGGGCCGACCTACGAGCAGTACTTC.

The V and J genes are TRBV7-2 and TRBJ2-1; D perhaps matches TRBD2 (6 bases). CDR1 and CDR2 from the germline V gene are SGHTA and FQGNSA. CDR3 length: 18 residues. V lost 2 bases and J 0 bases, leaving 17 bases between the germline ends. The CDR3 DNA reads as TGTGCCAGCAGCTTATATGCGGGGTCAGCCCTCTCCTACAATGAGCAGTTCTTC. It codes for CASSLYAGSALSYNEQFF.

The J gene is TRBJ2-1, the V gene TRBV19; a weak D match, TRBD1 (5 bases). The V end was cut by 4 bases, the J end by 3 bases, with 16 bases between. From germline, CDR1 is LNHDA and CDR2 SQIVND (reference sequence). This CDR3 comprises 16 residues. Here the CDR3 DNA reads TGTGCCAGTAGTAAAACAAAGCAGGGTGGCTACAATGAGCAGTTCTTC. The encoded protein is CASSKTKQGGYNEQFF.

This clone has only one observation. This CDR3 is also generated by other DNA sequences in the sample. The gene calls are TRBV2 and TRBJ2-1; D may be TRBD2 (5 bases). This CDR3 is built from 13 residues. V lost 8 bases and J 1 base, leaving 9 bases between the germline ends. CDR1 SNHLY and CDR2 FYNNEI come from the germline V gene. The CDR3 sequence is CASGLASYNEQFF. The CDR3 nucleotides read TGTGCCAGCGGGCTAGCTTCCTACAATGAGCAGTTCTTC.

The chain employs TRBV28 and TRBJ2-7; tentatively, D is TRBD1 (6 bases). Germline CDR1 MDHEN, CDR2 SYDVKM. The CDR3 runs to 14 residues. V shed 4 bases and J shed 2 bases, with 12 bases lying between them. CDR3 loop: CASSYGAGAYEQYF. The CDR3 DNA is TGTGCCAGCAGTTATGGGGCAGGGGCCTACGAGCAGTACTTC.

CDR3 amino acids: CASSSTGHPTPYEQYF. The CDR3 coding sequence is TGTGCCAGCAGTTCCACGGGACACCCAACCCCTTACGAGCAGTACTTC. The chain is built from TRBV28 and TRBJ2-7, with a tentative D call TRBD1 (6 bases). The CDR3 runs 16 residues. Per the germline V gene, CDR1 is MDHEN and CDR2 is SYDVKM. Between the trimmed V and J ends, which lost 4 bases and 4 bases, there was a span of 20 bases.

The chain is built from TRBV3-1 (or the pseudogene TRBV3-2) and TRBJ2-6; D is unresolved. The CDR3 spans 18 residues. Germline loops: CDR1 LGHDT, CDR2 YNNKEL (reference sequence). The ends were cut back, 0 bases at V and 0 bases at J, with 12 bases in the middle. The CDR3 coding sequence is TGTGCCAGCAGCCAAGAATTGGGCCGGAGCTCTGGGGCCAACGTCCTGACTTTC. Translated, it gives CASSQELGRSSGANVLTF.

The V call is TRBV7-9, the J call TRBJ1-2; 10 nucleotides line up with TRBD1. This CDR3 has 16 amino acids. The junction had 14 bases not matched to a gene; V was cut back by 5 bases and J by 8 bases. Per germline, CDR1 SEHNR and CDR2 FQNEAQ (reference sequence). Written as DNA, the CDR3 is TGTGCCAGCAGCCCTAGTGAAAGGGACAGGGGATCGGGCTACACCTTC. Translated, it gives CASSPSERDRGSGYTF.

This chain links TRBV15 with TRBJ2-7; TRBD1 matches at 12 bases. This CDR3 region has 14 residues. Germline loops: CDR1 LNHNV, CDR2 YYDKDF (reference sequence). V shed 5 bases and J 3 bases; nucleotides not matched to a gene: 2. The CDR3 DNA sequence: TGTGCCACCAGCCGGGACAGGGGGCTCTACGAGCAGTACTTC. This sequence encodes CATSRDRGLYEQYF.

This chain uses TRBV28 with TRBJ1-5; D gene uncertain. V lost 10 bases, J lost 4 bases, and 14 bases lay in between. CDR1 and CDR2 (germline): MDHEN, SYDVKM. This CDR3 region has 13 residues. DNA of the CDR3: TGTGCCACCGCACGACGGGATAATCAGCCCCAGCATTTT. It specifies CATARRDNQPQHF.

The chain has TRBV7-9 and TRBJ2-2, with TRBD2 as a possible D gene (5 bases). This CDR3 comprises 15 residues. V was cut by 3 bases and J by 8 bases, with 16 bases left in between. Germline CDR1 SEHNR, CDR2 FQNEAQ (reference sequence). The CDR3 is CASSLGSAGMGELFF. The CDR3 nucleotides are TGTGCCAGCAGCTTGGGTTCCGCGGGCATGGGGGAGCTGTTTTTT.

This clone was seen more than once but under ten times. The CDR3 coding sequence is TGTGCCAGCAGCCCCGTCGGCGGGGGGCTTTATACCGGGGAGCTGTTTTTT. This translates into CASSPVGGGLYTGELFF. The V and J genes are TRBV11-3 and TRBJ2-2; 8 bases agree with TRBD2. This CDR3 is built from 17 residues. The J segment lost 5 bases and the V segment lost 5 bases, leaving 13 bases of the junction unmatched. Germline CDR1 is SGHNT and CDR2 is YENEEA.

The chain recombines TRBV9 with TRBJ2-1, with a tentative D call TRBD1 (6 bases). Deletions cut 6 bases from V and 1 base from J, with 23 bases between. The CDR3 covers 18 residues. CDR1 and CDR2 from the germline V gene are SGDLS and YYNGEE. Here the CDR3 DNA reads TGTGCCAGCACCACAGGGATCGGTTTGTCGGGATCCTACAATGAGCAGTTCTTC. Its protein is CASTTGIGLSGSYNEQFF.

Only one count was recorded for this clone. The junction does not match germline at one end; this may be a read error. The rearrangement uses TRBV3-1 (or the pseudogene TRBV3-2) and TRBJ2-7; the match to TRBD2 covers 15 bases. The germline gives CDR1 LGHDT, CDR2 YNNKEL (reference sequence). The CDR3 runs to 17 residues. The CDR3 region is CPSTQGLAGGDAGEQYF. CDR3 DNA sequence: TGTCCCAGCACCCAAGGACTAGCGGGGGGGGACGCCGGCGAGCAGTACTTC.

The genes are TRBV15 and TRBJ2-5; TRBD1 might be the D (6 bases). The CDR3 covers 15 residues. V was cut by 1 base and J by 4 bases, with 13 bases left in between. Germline V gives CDR1 LNHNV, CDR2 YYDKDF (reference sequence). CDR3 DNA sequence: TGTGCCACCAGCAGAGTGGGGACAACCCCAGAGACCCAGTACTTC. Encoded protein: CATSRVGTTPETQYF.

This sequence joins TRBV5-8 and TRBJ1-6; D remains unclear. This CDR3 has 13 amino acids. From germline, CDR1 is SGHTS and CDR2 YDEGEE. The V end lost 2 bases, the J end lost 7 bases, and 7 bases lay between the germline ends. The CDR3 bases are TGTGCCAGCAGCTTAACGGGAAATTCACCCCTCCACTTT. Translated, it gives CASSLTGNSPLHF. The variable domain in full, with the rest retrieved from reference TRBV5-8 and TRBJ1-6, is EAGVTQSPTHLIKTRGQQATLRCSPISGHTSVYWYQQALGLGLQFLLWYDEGEERNRGNFPPRFSGRQFPNYSSELNVNALELEDSALYLCASSLTGNSPLHFGNGTRLTVT.

This clone was seen just once. The chain uses TRBV6-5 and TRBJ2-1, with 10 positions matching TRBD2. The CDR3 runs to 13 residues. Germline-derived CDR1 and CDR2 are MNHEY and SVGAGI. With V trimmed by 11 bases and J by 5 bases, 6 bases remained unmatched. The CDR3 spells CAAAGGINNEQFF. The CDR3 DNA sequence: TGTGCCGCAGCGGGAGGGATCAACAATGAGCAGTTCTTC.

The chain couples TRBV29-1 to TRBJ1-2; tentative D call: TRBD1 (6 bases). Trimming pared 6 bases from V and 8 bases from J, leaving 16 bases between. There are 12 residues in the CDR3. Germline V gene sequence: CDR1 SQVTM, CDR2 ANQGSEA. Here the CDR3 DNA reads TGCAGCGTCCGATACAGGGAGTGGGGCTACACCTTC. Protein sequence: CSVRYREWGYTF.

The CDR3 reads CASSGQGSYEQYF. CDR3 DNA sequence: TGTGCCAGCAGTGGACAGGGATCCTACGAGCAGTACTTC. This chain connects TRBV6-2 or TRBV6-3 to TRBJ2-7, with 8 bases fitting TRBD1. V lost 5 bases to trimming and J lost 1 base; unmatched junction nucleotides: 1. Germline-derived CDR1 and CDR2 are MNHEY and SVGEGT. CDR3 size: 13 residues.

The chain couples TRBV4-1 to TRBJ2-2; 9 bases align to TRBD2. CDR3 length equals 15 residues. The trim removed 3 bases at V and 8 bases at J, leaving 7 bases unmatched. Germline V gives CDR1 MGHRA, CDR2 YSYEKL. The CDR3 DNA sequence: TGCGCCAGCAGCCATAGCCCTAGCGGGACGGGGGAGCTGTTTTTT. This codes for CASSHSPSGTGELFF.

The chain couples TRBV6-5 to TRBJ2-7, with 10 nucleotides matching TRBD2. With V trimmed by 9 bases and J by 0 bases, 5 bases remained unmatched. Germline V CDR1 and CDR2: MNHEY, SVGAGI. The CDR3 loop spans 14 amino acids. CDR3 region: CASYSGGTSYEQYF. The CDR3 DNA reads as TGTGCCAGTTATAGCGGGGGGACCTCCTACGAGCAGTACTTC.